What follows are 5 T cell receptor beta chains derived from one specimen sequenced in a study of Ad26.COV2.S vaccination and SARS-CoV-2 variants. As to treatment: some 20 received Ad26.COV2.S at low or high dose, single or two shots; about five received placebo; per-sample allocation not given. The samples were gathered on day 63 after the first injection of vaccine or placebo. Sequencing used immunoSEQ multiplex PCR; TCRdb keeps in-frame clones, though not all of them. The table includes about 480,000 clones, about 83% detected once. This material consisted of peripheral blood, taken in a trial of Ad26.COV2.S vaccine versus placebo. The receptors derive from a person between 18 and 65 years old who received the Ad26.COV2.S COVID-19 vaccine or a placebo.

The chain is built from TRBV4-2 and TRBJ2-3, with 7 bases fitting TRBD1. Germline V gene sequence: CDR1 LGHNA, CDR2 YNFKEQ. Trimming at V came to 4 bases and at J to 1 base, leaving 2 bases not matched to a gene. The CDR3 runs to 14 residues. CDR3 nucleotides: TGTGCCAGCAGCCGCGGACAGGGCACAGATACGCAGTATTTT. Its translation: CASSRGQGTDTQYF.

V usage is TRBV2 and J usage is TRBJ1-1; D remains unclear. Germline CDR1 SNHLY, CDR2 FYNNEI. The V end lost 8 bases, the J end lost 5 bases, and 24 bases lay between the germline ends. The CDR3 has 16 residues. The DNA of the CDR3 is TGTGCCAGCCTGTGGAGTAAAATTCCCGGAGGTACTGAAGCTTTCTTT. Its translation is CASLWSKIPGGTEAFF.

J is TRBJ1-2 and V is TRBV28; the match to TRBD1 covers 8 bases. Losses at the gene ends were 4 bases for V and 3 bases for J; bases not matched to a gene: 10. There are 16 residues in the CDR3. Germline assignment: CDR1 MDHEN and CDR2 SYDVKM. Written as DNA, the CDR3 is TGTGCCAGCAGTTCATCCGGGACAGGATACTACTATGGCTACACCTTC. Protein product: CASSSSGTGYYYGYTF.

The rearrangement joins TRBV11-1 to TRBJ2-5; D not resolved. With 5 bases removed from V and 5 bases from J, the gap between germline ends came to 6 bases. CDR1 SGHAT and CDR2 FQDESV come from the germline V gene (reference sequence). The length of the CDR3 is 11 residues. Here the CDR3 reads CASSPAETQYF. In DNA, the CDR3 is TGTGCCAGCAGCCCAGCGGAGACCCAGTACTTC.

The chain recombines TRBV29-1 with TRBJ2-3; D is unresolved. Germline CDR1 is SQVTM and CDR2 is ANQGSEA. Trimming shortened V by 5 bases and J by 0 bases, and 3 bases separated the two germline ends. CDR3 length: 11 residues. In DNA, the CDR3 is TGCAGCGTTCGGAGCACAGATACGCAGTATTTT. This sequence encodes CSVRSTDTQYF.